This T cell receptor (beta chain) was recorded in a study of cytomegalovirus exposure and HLA in healthy donors. Points from the study as a whole: In a later analysis, TCR beta V- and J-gene trimming showed a link to a missense DCLRE1C variant.

The CDR3 is made up of 14 amino acids. The trim removed 2 bases at V and 2 bases at J, leaving 1 base unmatched. CDR1 is MGHDK and CDR2 is SYGVNS in the germline V gene. For this clone: Its antigen is unknown.

Amplification used 60 Vbeta primers and 13 Jbeta primers. Generated by immunoSEQ multiplex PCR, the TCRdb table keeps only in-frame clones and is missing some. The sample contains approximately 140,000 clones, 75% to 85% of which appear only once. This chain connects TRBV25-1 to TRBJ1-2; the match to TRBD1 covers 8 bases. Sequenced material: PBMCs. The sequence came from a girl aged 2 to 10 in good health and CMV-seronegative. CDR3 nucleotides: TGTGCCAGCAGTGAACAGGGGGCGAACTATGGCTACACCTTC. This gives the protein CASSEQGANYGYTF.